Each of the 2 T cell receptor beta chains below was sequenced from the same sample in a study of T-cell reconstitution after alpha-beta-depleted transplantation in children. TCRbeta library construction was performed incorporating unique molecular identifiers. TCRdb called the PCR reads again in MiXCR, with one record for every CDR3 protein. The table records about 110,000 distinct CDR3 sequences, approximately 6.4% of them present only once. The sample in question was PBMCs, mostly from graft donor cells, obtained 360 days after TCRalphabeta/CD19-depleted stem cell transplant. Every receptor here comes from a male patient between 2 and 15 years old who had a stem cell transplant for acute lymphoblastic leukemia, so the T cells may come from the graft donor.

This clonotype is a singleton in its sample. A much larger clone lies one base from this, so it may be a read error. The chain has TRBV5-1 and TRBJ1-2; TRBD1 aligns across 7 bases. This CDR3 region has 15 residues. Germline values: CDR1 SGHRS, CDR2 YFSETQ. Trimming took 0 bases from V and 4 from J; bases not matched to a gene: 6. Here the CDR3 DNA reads TGCGCCAGCAGCTTGGGAAAGAGGACAGGCTATGGCTACACCTTC. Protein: CASSLGKRTGYGYTF. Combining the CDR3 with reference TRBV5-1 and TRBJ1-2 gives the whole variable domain KAGVTQTPRYLIKTRGQQVTLSCSPISGHRSVSWYQQTPGQGLQFLFEYFSETQRNKGNFPGRFSGRQFSNSRSEMNVSTLELGDSALYLCASSLGKRTGYGYTFGSGTRLTVV.

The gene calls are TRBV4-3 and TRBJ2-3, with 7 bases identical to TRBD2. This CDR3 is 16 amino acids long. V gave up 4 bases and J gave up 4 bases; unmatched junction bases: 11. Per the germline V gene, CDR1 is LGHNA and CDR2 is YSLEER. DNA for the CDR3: TGCGCCAGCAGCCTATGGGGGGAGGGAGGTGCAGATACGCAGTATTTT. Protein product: CASSLWGEGGADTQYF.